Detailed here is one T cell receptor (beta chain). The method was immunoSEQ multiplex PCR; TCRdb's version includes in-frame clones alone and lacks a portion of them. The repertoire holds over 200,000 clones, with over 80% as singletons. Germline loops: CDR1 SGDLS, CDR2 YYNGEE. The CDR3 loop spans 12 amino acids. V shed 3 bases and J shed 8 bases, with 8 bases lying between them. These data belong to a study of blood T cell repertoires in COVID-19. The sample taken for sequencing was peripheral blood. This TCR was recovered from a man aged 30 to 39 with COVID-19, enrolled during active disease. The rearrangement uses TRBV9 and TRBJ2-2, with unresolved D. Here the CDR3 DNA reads TGTGCCAGCAGCGCCCCCCTAGGGGAGCTGTTTTTT. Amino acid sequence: CASSAPLGELFF.